This T cell receptor beta chain comes out of a study of T cells in Graves' hyperthyroidism and ophthalmopathy. Regarding the study as a whole: Among thyroid clonotypes expanded above 0.001, most also appeared in blood.

Patients with ophthalmopathy all had a Clinical Activity Score of at least 3, a NOSPECS grade of at least 4 and duration under 3 months. Patients were excluded for uncontrolled infection, other autoimmune disease, pregnancy or lactation. Approximately 10 ml of fresh peripheral blood supplied the PBMCs. Regions amplified from RNA transcripts were the TCR beta CDR3 regions. The primer set for the first-round RT-PCR of the TCR CDR3 was HTBI. TCRdb passed the multiplex PCR reads through MiXCR, listing each CDR3 protein once. In the table there are 600,000 or so distinct CDR3 sequences, roughly 15% of which are singletons. To note about this clonotype: Its antigen is not identified. A much bigger clone sits one base away, suggesting this may be a read error.

The CDR3 is 17 residues long. Germline CDR1 SGHVS, CDR2 FQNEAQ. Sequenced sample: blood. The chain has TRBV7-8 and TRBJ1-5, with D unclear. The TCR originated in a woman in her fifties or sixties with Graves' ophthalmopathy. CDR3 region: CARSLAVGSRSNQPQHF. The CDR3 DNA sequence: TGTGCCCGCAGCTTAGCGGTAGGGTCCAGGAGCAATCAGCCCCAGCATTTT.